These 3 T cell receptor beta chains share one sample of origin, sequenced in a study of blood T cell repertoires in COVID-19. Here immunoSEQ multiplex PCR was the method, and the copy in TCRdb shows in-frame clones only, minus some. The data hold approximately 90,000 clones, with around 72% observed a single time. The specimen was peripheral blood. All receptors come from a woman of 80 years or more with acute or convalescent COVID-19.

J is TRBJ2-2 and V is TRBV2; D remains ambiguous. The CDR3 is 13 residues long. Trimming pared 6 bases from V and 2 bases from J, leaving 7 bases between. Germline CDR1 SNHLY, CDR2 FYNNEI. The CDR3 DNA is TGTGCCAGCAGCAGATTTAACACCGGGGAGCTGTTTTTT. Translation: CASSRFNTGELFF.

In its sample, this clone was seen a few times. This sequence joins TRBV9 and TRBJ1-6, with D maybe TRBD1 (6 bases). V lost 0 bases, J lost 9 bases, and 13 bases lay in between. There are 15 residues in the CDR3. In germline, CDR1 is SGDLS, CDR2 YYNGEE. CDR3 in amino acids: CASSVGGGGRSPLHF. CDR3 sequence (DNA): TGTGCCAGCAGCGTAGGAGGCGGGGGCCGTTCACCCCTCCACTTT.

This rearrangement joins TRBV20-1 to TRBJ1-2; D perhaps matches TRBD1 (5 bases). In germline, CDR1 is DFQATT, CDR2 SNEGSKA (reference sequence). V was clipped by 5 bases and J by 8 bases, with 12 bases between them. The CDR3 extends over 11 amino acids. The CDR3 spells CSAPRRQGYTF. CDR3 sequence (DNA): TGCAGTGCTCCTAGAAGACAGGGCTACACCTTC.